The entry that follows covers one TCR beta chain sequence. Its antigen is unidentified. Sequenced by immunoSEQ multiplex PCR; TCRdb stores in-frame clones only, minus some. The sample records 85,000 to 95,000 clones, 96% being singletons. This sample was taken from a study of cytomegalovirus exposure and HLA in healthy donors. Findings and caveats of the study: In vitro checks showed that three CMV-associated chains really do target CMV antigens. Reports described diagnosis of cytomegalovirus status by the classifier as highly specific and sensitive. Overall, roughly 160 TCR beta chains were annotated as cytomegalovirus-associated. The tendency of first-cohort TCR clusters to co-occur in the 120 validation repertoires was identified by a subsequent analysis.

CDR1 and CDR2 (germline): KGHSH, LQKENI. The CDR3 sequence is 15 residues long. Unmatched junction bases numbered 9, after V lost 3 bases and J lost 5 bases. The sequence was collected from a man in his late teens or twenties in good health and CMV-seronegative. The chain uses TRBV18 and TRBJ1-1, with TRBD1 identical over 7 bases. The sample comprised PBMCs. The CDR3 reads CASSPETGSRTEAFF. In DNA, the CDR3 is TGTGCCAGCTCACCCGAGACAGGGAGCAGGACTGAAGCTTTCTTT.